This TCR beta chain was sequenced in a study of tumor and adjacent non-tumor tissue in lung cancer. Study-level background: Stage I to III disease affected roughly 10 men and about 5 women aged roughly 31 to 85.

The template was RNA from unsorted bulk tissue. Chemotherapy-naive patients with new lung cancer underwent thoracic surgery in China, August–late 2014. The germline gives CDR1 SGHAT, CDR2 FQNNGV. Trimming at V came to 7 bases and at J to 7 bases, leaving 13 bases not matched to a gene. The CDR3 covers 14 residues. Study outcomes and limitations: Tumor tissue had significantly higher TCR diversity than normal lung. In normal lung, the top 100 clones were significantly more dominant than in tumor.

A modified ARM-PCR protocol with three rounds of nested PCR amplified TCRbeta. MiXCR was run by TCRdb on the multiplex PCR reads, yielding one entry per CDR3 protein. The profile covers about 78,000 distinct CDR3 sequences, with around 86% appearing a single time and roughly 14% taken by the ten largest. Comment on this clonotype: Its specificity is not known.

The gene calls are TRBV11-2 and TRBJ2-7; 7 bases line up with TRBD2. Sequencing was done on a sample of lung tumor tissue. The clonotype comes from a woman in her forties or fifties with non-small cell lung cancer. CDR3 DNA: TGTGCCAGCAACTCATTAGCGGGTCTAGGAGAGCAGTACTTC. Translated, it gives CASNSLAGLGEQYF.